Below, 13 T cell receptor beta chains from the same sample are listed, as sequenced in a study of human T cells and chemical hapten exposure. TCRdb re-analysed the RACE reads in MiXCR, keeping a single row per CDR3 protein. The sample consists of tens of thousands of distinct CDR3 sequences, around 11% of them appearing once. Time point in this sample: pre-sensitization, week 0. The sample's treatment: therapeutic diphenylcyclopropenone sensitization with weekly scalp DPC. The sample here was whole blood, taken in connection with sensitization to the hapten diphenylcyclopropenone (DPC). All receptors derive from a woman between 40 and 55 years old with alopecia areata. Some clones in this sample may be carry-over from other donors' samples.

This chain uses TRBV19 with TRBJ1-1, with 7 bases identical to TRBD1. The germline V gene has CDR1 LNHDA and CDR2 SQIVND (reference sequence). With 3 bases clipped from V and 1 base from J, the junction kept 2 bases outside the gene matches. This CDR3 has 14 amino acids. CDR3 loop: CASSIPGGNTEAFF. For the CDR3, the DNA is TGTGCCAGTAGTATCCCAGGGGGGAACACTGAAGCTTTCTTT.

This clonotype was found a few times. The CDR3 DNA sequence: TGTGCCAGCAGGCACCAAACTGGCACAGATACGCAGTATTTT. It yields the protein CASRHQTGTDTQYF. This chain joins TRBV5-5 and TRBJ2-3; D call uncertain. Trimming removed 5 bases at V and 1 base at J, with 11 bases between. The CDR3 extends over 14 amino acids. Germline values: CDR1 SGHKS, CDR2 YYEKEE (reference sequence).

This clonotype was observed at least ten times. The chain combines TRBV7-8 with TRBJ1-2; 7 bases are a match to TRBD1. The germline V gene encodes CDR1 SGHVS and CDR2 FQNEAQ. Trimming removed 5 bases from V and 6 bases from J; junction bases left unmatched: 9. This CDR3 contains 14 residues. CDR3 bases: TGTGCCAGCAGCCCTCGGATCACAGGGGATGGCTACACCTTC. Translation: CASSPRITGDGYTF.

The V call is TRBV6-6, the J call TRBJ2-1; D call uncertain. Per germline, CDR1 MNHNY and CDR2 SVGAGI (reference sequence). The V and J ends lost 4 bases and 9 bases respectively, with 7 bases between them. The CDR3 has 11 residues. CDR3 residues: CASSSYSEQFF. The CDR3 bases are TGTGCCAGCAGTTCCTACTCTGAGCAGTTCTTC.

The V gene is TRBV29-1, the J gene TRBJ2-7; D possibly corresponds to TRBD1 (5 bases). Germline CDR1 and CDR2: SQVTM and ANQGSEA. CDR3 length equals 11 residues. V was trimmed by 7 bases and J by 2 bases, leaving 9 bases between them. The CDR3 DNA reads TGCAGCGCGTCGACAGCCTACGAGCAGTACTTC. This sequence encodes CSASTAYEQYF.

This clonotype was counted between two and nine times. This sequence joins TRBV7-8 and TRBJ1-6; no definite D call. Germline V CDR1 and CDR2: SGHVS, FQNEAQ. This CDR3 comprises 15 residues. Trimming took 7 bases from V and 8 from J, leaving 18 bases between them. The CDR3 coding sequence is TGTGCCAGCACCCCGAGCGCGTGGGCGTATTCACCCCTCCACTTT. Translation gives CASTPSAWAYSPLHF.

On this clonotype itself: This may arise from a read error, as a much more abundant clone is one base away. The CDR3 carries no conserved terminal phenylalanine or tryptophan, so it likely arises from a read error. The chain combines TRBV5-6 with TRBJ1-1; no clear D gene. CDR3 length: 15 amino acids. Germline V gene lookup returns CDR1 SGHDT and CDR2 YYEEEE. V dropped 2 bases and J dropped 1 base, with 12 bases sitting between them. CDR3 amino acids: CASSFVSGQNTEAFS. The CDR3 bases are TGTGCCAGCAGCTTTGTGAGCGGGCAGAACACTGAAGCTTTCTCT.

In its sample, this clonotype was seen a few times. The chain has TRBV30 and TRBJ2-7, with 14 bases fitting TRBD2. V shed 3 bases, J shed 2 bases, and the junction held 0 bases outside the gene matches. CDR1 and CDR2 from the germline V gene are GTSNPN and SVGIG (reference sequence). The CDR3 totals 14 residues. The chain's CDR3 is CAWRGLAGAYEQYF. DNA of the CDR3: TGTGCCTGGAGGGGACTAGCGGGGGCCTACGAGCAGTACTTC. The full variable domain, in which reference TRBV30 and TRBJ2-7 provide the parts outside the CDR3, is SQTIHQWPATLVQPVGSPLSLECTVEGTSNPNLYWYRQAAGRGLQLLFYSVGIGQISSEVPQNLSASRPQDRQFILSSKKLLLSDSGFYLCAWRGLAGAYEQYFGPGTRLTVT.

The genes are TRBV3-1 and TRBJ1-4, with D possibly being TRBD1 (6 bases). Germline V gives CDR1 LGHDT, CDR2 YNNKEL (reference sequence). The CDR3 spans 16 residues. V gave up 1 base and J gave up 4 bases, with 13 bases separating them. The CDR3 DNA is TGTGCCAGCAGCCAAGCGGGGGCGCCGAATAATGAAAAACTGTTTTTT. This gives the protein CASSQAGAPNNEKLFF.

This clonotype was detected only a few times. The genes are TRBV7-2 and TRBJ2-5; 14 positions agree with TRBD2. Germline assignment: CDR1 SGHTA and CDR2 FQGNSA. The CDR3 runs to 17 residues. V lost 5 bases and J lost 6; bases outside the gene matches: 11. DNA of the CDR3: TGTGCCAGCAGCCCCGGGACTAGCGGGGGCCAGCGCCAGACCCAGTACTTC. This gives the protein CASSPGTSGGQRQTQYF.

There are many counts of this clonotype. This chain joins TRBV12-3 or TRBV12-4 and TRBJ2-3; D gene ambiguous. CDR3 length: 15 residues. V was trimmed by 6 bases and J by 6 bases, leaving 19 bases between them. The CDR3 region is CASRPRTLTLDTQYF. The CDR3 bases are TGTGCCAGCAGGCCTCGGACCCTGACTCTTGATACGCAGTATTTT.

The CDR3 sequence is CAWSVGWGTEAFF. The DNA of the CDR3 is TGTGCCTGGAGTGTGGGCTGGGGGACTGAAGCTTTCTTT. V is TRBV30 and J is TRBJ1-1; a possible D gene is TRBD1 (5 bases). Germline CDR1 is GTSNPN and CDR2 is SVGIG (reference sequence). V dropped 0 bases and J dropped 5 bases, with 10 bases sitting between them. The CDR3 runs 13 residues.

V is TRBV10-3 and J is TRBJ1-5; 7 positions match TRBD1. The J segment lost 3 bases and the V segment lost 3 bases, leaving 5 bases of the junction unmatched. Germline lookup yields CDR1 ENHRY and CDR2 SYGVKD. The CDR3 has 15 amino acids. The CDR3 sequence is CAISDLQGNNQPQHF. The DNA for the CDR3 is TGTGCCATCAGTGATTTACAGGGGAACAATCAGCCCCAGCATTTT.